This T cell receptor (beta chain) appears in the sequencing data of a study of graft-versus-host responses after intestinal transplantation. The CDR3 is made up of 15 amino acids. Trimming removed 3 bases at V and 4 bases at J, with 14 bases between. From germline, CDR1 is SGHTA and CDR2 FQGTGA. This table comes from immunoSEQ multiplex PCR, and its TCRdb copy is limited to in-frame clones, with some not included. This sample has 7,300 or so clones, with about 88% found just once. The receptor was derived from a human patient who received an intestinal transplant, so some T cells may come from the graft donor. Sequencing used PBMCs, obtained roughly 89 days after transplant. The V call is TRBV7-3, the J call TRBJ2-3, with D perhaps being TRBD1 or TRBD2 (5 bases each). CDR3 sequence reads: CASSFSGAEPDTQYF. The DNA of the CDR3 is TGTGCCAGCAGCTTCTCCGGGGCGGAGCCAGATACGCAGTATTTT. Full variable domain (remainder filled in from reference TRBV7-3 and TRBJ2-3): GAGVSQTPSNKVTEKGKYVELRCDPISGHTALYWYRQSLGQGPEFLIYFQGTGAADDSGLPNDRFFAVRPEGSVSTLKIQRTERGDSAVYLCASSFSGAEPDTQYFGPGTRLTVL.